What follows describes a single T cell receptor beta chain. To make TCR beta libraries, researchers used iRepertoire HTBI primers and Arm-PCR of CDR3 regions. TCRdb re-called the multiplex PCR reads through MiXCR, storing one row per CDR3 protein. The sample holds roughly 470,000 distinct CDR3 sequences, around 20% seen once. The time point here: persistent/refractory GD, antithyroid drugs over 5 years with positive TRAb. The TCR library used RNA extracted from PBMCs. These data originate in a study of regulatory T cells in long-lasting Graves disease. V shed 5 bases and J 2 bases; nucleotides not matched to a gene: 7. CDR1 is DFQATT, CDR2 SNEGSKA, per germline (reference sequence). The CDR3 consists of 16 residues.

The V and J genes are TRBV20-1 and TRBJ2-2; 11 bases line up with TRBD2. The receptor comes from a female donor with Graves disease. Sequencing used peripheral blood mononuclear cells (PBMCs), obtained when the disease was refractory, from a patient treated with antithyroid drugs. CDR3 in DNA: TGCAGTGCTCCCCCGACTAGCGGGATTAACACCGGGGAGCTGTTTTTT. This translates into CSAPPTSGINTGELFF.